This entry features one T cell receptor beta chain sequence. Cohort allocation depended upon clinical history that participants reported. These data originate in a study of blood T cell repertoires in COVID-19. The overall study: The United States, Italy and Spain supplied acute and convalescent COVID-19 samples. The analysed material was cDNA or gDNA that came from T cells, B-cell-depleted T cells, or PBMCs.

CDR3 length equals 16 residues. The germline V gene encodes CDR1 SGHTA and CDR2 FQGNSA. V lost 3 bases to trimming and J lost 7 bases; unmatched junction nucleotides: 7. Using immunoSEQ multiplex PCR, the repertoire was profiled, and TCRdb retains in-frame clones only, with some absent. The table shows about 160,000 clones, with under 90% occurring only once. This receptor was obtained from a woman aged 45-65 years who had recovered from COVID-19. V is TRBV7-2 and J is TRBJ2-1, with TRBD2 identical over 12 bases. The sample taken for sequencing was PBMCs or T cells enriched from blood (not recorded which). The CDR3 coding sequence is TGTGCCAGCAGCTTTCGACTAGCGGGAGTGGTAAATGAGCAGTTCTTC. Protein product: CASSFRLAGVVNEQFF.